This T cell receptor beta chain was recovered during a study of blood T cell repertoires in COVID-19. As for the study in general: Collection of acute and convalescent COVID-19 samples took place in the United States, Italy and Spain.

The V end was cut by 0 bases, the J end by 10 bases, with 13 bases between. The CDR3 loop spans 15 amino acids. The germline V gene encodes CDR1 MNHEY and CDR2 SVGAGI. As processed by the authors: It was from reference gene primer amplification that nucleated cell counts were estimated. Using immunoSEQ multiplex PCR, the repertoire was profiled, and TCRdb retains in-frame clones only, with some absent. That table gives V, J and clone size, and the DNA gave D and trimming. In the table there are under 200,000 clones, approximately 88% of which are singletons. Specimen: peripheral blood. The sequence was obtained from a man between 18 and 29 years old with active or convalescent COVID-19. The chain uses TRBV6-5 and TRBJ1-6; D call uncertain. In DNA, the CDR3 is TGTGCCAGCAGTTACTCAGGTTGGGGAGGCTCACCCCTCCACTTT. It is translated as CASSYSGWGGSPLHF.